What follows are 10 T cell receptor beta chains derived from one specimen sequenced in a study of T cell responses to AZD1222 COVID-19 vaccine. This table comes from immunoSEQ multiplex PCR, and its TCRdb copy is limited to in-frame clones, with some not included. The sample lists 130,000 or so clones; 85% to 95% were seen once. Here the sequenced sample was peripheral blood, taken on day 0 of AZD1222 vaccination. The receptors shown here come from an adult in good health.

This chain joins TRBV1 and TRBJ2-7; the D segment call TRBD1 is taken from the table without a DNA check. TRBV1 is a known pseudogene. This CDR3 has 12 residues. CDR3 DNA sequence: TGCACCAGCAGGGACAGGGGCTACGAGCAGTACTTC. Translating it yields CTSRDRGYEQYF.

The chain employs TRBV6-5 and TRBJ1-1, with D possibly being TRBD1 (5 bases). This CDR3 region has 15 residues. Trimming took off 6 bases at V and 1 base at J, with 15 bases between the two ends. The V gene's germline CDR1 is MNHEY and CDR2 SVGAGI. CDR3 sequence reads: CASSLDSPKNTEAFF. CDR3 DNA sequence: TGTGCCAGCAGCCTCGACAGCCCGAAGAACACTGAAGCTTTCTTT.

CDR3 nucleotides: TGTGCCACCAGCGGGGGACTAGCGGGTACCGACTCCTACGAGCAGTACTTC. Translated: CATSGGLAGTDSYEQYF. The chain carries TRBV15 and TRBJ2-7, with TRBD2 matching 12 bases. This CDR3 has 17 residues. Per germline, CDR1 LNHNV and CDR2 YYDKDF (reference sequence). V was clipped by 5 bases and J by 0 bases; unmatched bases: 8.

The J gene is TRBJ2-7, the V gene TRBV2; perhaps TRBD1 as D (6 bases). CDR1 and CDR2 from the germline V gene are SNHLY and FYNNEI. Trimming removed 8 bases at V and 2 bases at J, with 10 bases between. This CDR3 is built from 12 residues. The CDR3 spells CASAGTTYEQYF. The CDR3 region has the DNA TGTGCCAGCGCAGGGACAACCTACGAGCAGTACTTC.

V gene TRBV29-1 combines with J gene TRBJ1-4; the match to TRBD1 covers 7 bases. Per germline, CDR1 SQVTM and CDR2 ANQGSEA. This CDR3 comprises 18 residues. Germline trimming cut 6 bases from V and 0 bases from J; bases unmatched to any gene: 16. The CDR3 bases are TGCAGCGTCACCGGGACAGAGAAACCTCCTACAACTAATGAAAAACTGTTTTTT. Translating gives CSVTGTEKPPTTNEKLFF.

The chain recombines TRBV7-3 with TRBJ2-7; D might be TRBD1 (6 bases). Germline values: CDR1 SGHTA, CDR2 FQGTGA. The CDR3 has 18 amino acids. V shed 1 base and J shed 0 bases, with 19 bases lying between them. Here the CDR3 reads CASSLRTQGNLYSYEQYF. CDR3 nucleotide sequence: TGTGCCAGCAGCTTAAGGACACAGGGCAACCTATACTCCTACGAGCAGTACTTC.

The chain carries TRBV3-1 (or the pseudogene TRBV3-2) and TRBJ1-2; D gene uncertain. This CDR3 spans 15 amino acids. Germline loops: CDR1 LGHDT, CDR2 YNNKEL (reference sequence). With 0 bases removed from V and 1 base from J, the gap between germline ends came to 9 bases. The CDR3, as DNA: TGTGCCAGCAGCCAAGATCGGGTCGGTAACTATGGCTACACCTTC. Translating it yields CASSQDRVGNYGYTF.

The chain is built from TRBV7-9 and TRBJ2-2; D not certain. Looked up from germline, CDR1 is SEHNR and CDR2 is FQNEAQ (reference sequence). The V and J ends lost 5 bases and 0 bases respectively, with 16 bases between them. The CDR3 sequence is 17 residues long. Here the CDR3 reads CASSPSQFFSNTGELFF. Written as DNA, the CDR3 is TGTGCCAGCAGCCCTTCACAGTTTTTTTCGAACACCGGGGAGCTGTTTTTT.

The rearrangement uses TRBV6-6 and TRBJ2-1, with unresolved D. This CDR3 has 13 residues. Trimming stripped 2 bases from V and 4 bases from J, with 6 bases between. The germline V gene encodes CDR1 MNHNY and CDR2 SVGAGI (reference sequence). CDR3 DNA sequence: TGTGCCAGCAGTTACACCCTATACAATGAGCAGTTCTTC. It yields the protein CASSYTLYNEQFF.

Written as DNA, the CDR3 is TGTGCCAGCAGCGGGGTGGTAGCGGGAGAGGCGGATACGCAGTATTTT. Protein product: CASSGVVAGEADTQYF. The V and J genes are TRBV6-6 and TRBJ2-3, with TRBD2 matching 9 bases. Per the germline V gene, CDR1 is MNHNY and CDR2 is SVGAGI (reference sequence). V was clipped by 6 bases and J by 6 bases; unmatched bases: 13. The CDR3 is 16 residues long.